The 23 T cell receptor beta chains reported below all come from one sample, sequenced in a study of cytomegalovirus exposure and HLA in healthy donors. Generated by immunoSEQ multiplex PCR, the TCRdb table keeps only in-frame clones and is missing some. The profile covers roughly 62,000 clones, with around 94% appearing a single time and 2% to 2.5% taken by the ten largest. Sequencing was carried out using PBMCs. The receptors were sampled from a man between 18 and 35 years old in good health and CMV-seronegative.

The chain is built from TRBV5-6 and TRBJ1-2; D perhaps matches TRBD1 (6 bases). The CDR3 extends over 14 amino acids. Germline V CDR1 and CDR2: SGHDT, YYEEEE. V lost 4 bases, J lost 4 bases, and 14 bases lay in between. This CDR3 is CASSGGAGSYGYTF. The CDR3 DNA reads TGTGCCAGCAGCGGGGGGGCGGGGTCCTATGGCTACACCTTC.

V usage is TRBV6-6 and J usage is TRBJ1-5; TRBD1 might be the D (6 bases). The germline V gene encodes CDR1 MNHNY and CDR2 SVGAGI (reference sequence). V shed 0 bases and J shed 2 bases, with 11 bases lying between them. The CDR3 sequence is 16 residues long. CDR3 bases: TGTGCCAGCAGTTACTCGAAAGGGGGGGGCAATCAGCCCCAGCATTTT. Translation gives CASSYSKGGGNQPQHF.

Only one count was recorded for this clone. The V and J genes are TRBV7-9 and TRBJ1-2; TRBD1 is a possible D gene (6 bases). Germline CDR1 and CDR2: SEHNR and FQNEAQ (reference sequence). V was shortened by 0 bases and J by 8 bases, with 19 bases between the two germline ends. The CDR3 totals 16 residues. CDR3 residues: CASSLADRLLTEGYTF. The CDR3 DNA follows: TGTGCCAGCAGCTTAGCGGACAGATTACTAACGGAGGGCTACACCTTC.

The chain is built from TRBV9 and TRBJ2-5; D is possibly TRBD2 (5 bases). Trimming stripped 4 bases from V and 4 bases from J, with 17 bases between. The germline V gene has CDR1 SGDLS and CDR2 YYNGEE. The CDR3 has 15 residues. Written as DNA, the CDR3 is TGTGCCAGCAGCCCCGGGGTCTACGAGGGAGAGACCCAGTACTTC. Its translation is CASSPGVYEGETQYF.

The table lists this clone with a count of one. This chain connects TRBV28 to TRBJ1-4, with D possibly TRBD1 on 5 matching bases. The CDR3 runs to 15 residues. Per the germline V gene, CDR1 is MDHEN and CDR2 is SYDVKM. V was shortened by 4 bases and J by 3 bases, with 12 bases between the two germline ends. CDR3 nucleotide sequence: TGTGCCAGCAGTTCCGCAGGGAAGTCTAATGAAAAACTGTTTTTT. Residues: CASSSAGKSNEKLFF.

In the case of this clone: One end of the junction varies from germline; a read error may be responsible. The CDR3 protein is CASREGAYEQYF. CDR3 nucleotides: TGTGCCAGCAGGGAAGGCGCTTACGAGCAGTACTTC. The rearrangement joins TRBV6-1 to TRBJ2-7; the D is unclear. CDR1 and CDR2 from the germline V gene are MNHNS and SASEGT. CDR3 length: 12 residues.

The chain carries TRBV28 and TRBJ2-3; D not resolved. From germline, CDR1 is MDHEN and CDR2 SYDVKM. CDR3 size: 14 residues. V lost 5 bases, J lost 6 bases, and 15 bases lay in between. The CDR3 sequence is CASSPLPPPDTQYF. The CDR3 DNA is TGTGCCAGCAGTCCCCTCCCCCCCCCGGATACGCAGTATTTT.

The chain links TRBV10-2 to TRBJ2-1; possible D gene TRBD2, 6 bases. Germline CDR1 reads WSHSY; CDR2 reads SAAADI. CDR3 length: 14 amino acids. V lost 10 bases, J lost 0 bases, and 13 bases lay in between. As DNA, the CDR3 is TGCGCCACCCGGGAGCGGATCTCCTACAATGAGCAGTTCTTC. Protein sequence: CATRERISYNEQFF.

The chain has TRBV14 and TRBJ1-1; D gene ambiguous. CDR1 SGHDN and CDR2 FVKESK come from the germline V gene. Trimming took off 0 bases at V and 2 bases at J, with 7 bases between the two ends. There are 14 residues in the CDR3. The CDR3 is CASSQDSVNTEAFF. As DNA, the CDR3 is TGTGCCAGCAGCCAAGATTCCGTAAACACTGAAGCTTTCTTT.

The chain employs TRBV11-2 and TRBJ2-5, with 8 bases identical to TRBD1. Looked up from germline, CDR1 is SGHAT and CDR2 is FQNNGV. Trimming at V came to 6 bases and at J to 5 bases, leaving 11 bases not matched to a gene. CDR3 length equals 15 residues. CDR3 loop: CASSFQRTGWETQYF. The DNA of the CDR3 is TGTGCCAGCAGTTTTCAAAGGACAGGGTGGGAGACCCAGTACTTC.

This clone was seen once. The chain employs TRBV28 and TRBJ2-5, with 10 bases fitting TRBD1. V lost 5 bases and J lost 4; bases outside the gene matches: 7. The CDR3 runs 15 residues. CDR1 and CDR2 (germline): MDHEN, SYDVKM. For the CDR3, the DNA is TGTGCCAGCAGTCGTGGGGACAGGGGACGAGAGACCCAGTACTTC. As protein: CASSRGDRGRETQYF.

Here the CDR3 reads CASSLGQGVGDTEAFF. The CDR3 bases are TGTGCCAGCAGTTTAGGACAGGGGGTTGGGGACACTGAAGCTTTCTTT. The rearrangement joins TRBV28 to TRBJ1-1; TRBD1 aligns across 10 bases. The germline V gene has CDR1 MDHEN and CDR2 SYDVKM. This CDR3 region has 16 residues. With 2 bases clipped from V and 3 bases from J, the junction kept 6 bases outside the gene matches. Based on the CDR3 plus reference TRBV28 and TRBJ1-1, the full variable domain is DVKVTQSSRYLVKRTGEKVFLECVQDMDHENMFWYRQDPGLGLRLIYFSYDVKMKEKGDIPEGYSVSREKKERFSLILESASTNQTSMYLCASSLGQGVGDTEAFFGQGTRLTVV.

The chain recombines TRBV5-1 with TRBJ2-5; D possibly corresponds to TRBD1 (5 bases). This CDR3 is 13 amino acids long. Germline CDR1 SGHRS, CDR2 YFSETQ. Trimming removed 4 bases at V and 5 bases at J, with 12 bases between. DNA of the CDR3: TGCGCCAGCAGCGCAGGGTTTGGCGAGACCCAGTACTTC. It yields the protein CASSAGFGETQYF.

The CDR3 spells CASSLTESTNEKLFF. CDR3 nucleotide sequence: TGTGCCAGCAGCTTAACCGAGTCAACTAATGAAAAACTGTTTTTT. This rearrangement joins TRBV7-9 to TRBJ1-4; D remains unclear. CDR1 and CDR2 (germline): SEHNR, FQNEAQ (reference sequence). CDR3 length: 15 amino acids. V was clipped by 2 bases and J by 0 bases, with 7 bases between them.

The gene calls are TRBV6-5 and TRBJ2-7; D is possibly TRBD1 (6 bases). V lost 0 bases to trimming and J lost 0 bases, with 9 bases between them. The germline V gene has CDR1 MNHEY and CDR2 SVGAGI. The CDR3 spans 15 residues. The CDR3 sequence: CASSYSGTTSYEQYF. Written as DNA, the CDR3 is TGTGCCAGCAGTTACTCCGGGACAACCTCCTACGAGCAGTACTTC.

This clone occurred once. This chain connects TRBV30 to TRBJ1-1; D is uncertain. Deletions cut 0 bases from V and 6 bases from J, with 8 bases between. This CDR3 contains 12 residues. The germline CDR1 and CDR2 sequences are GTSNPN and SVGIG (reference sequence). CDR3 nucleotides: TGTGCCTGGAGTGTACTTGTTCCTGAAGCTTTCTTT. Translation: CAWSVLVPEAFF.

The rearrangement uses TRBV6-5 and TRBJ2-5, with a weak D call TRBD1 (5 bases). Germline assignment: CDR1 MNHEY and CDR2 SVGAGI. Trimming pared 5 bases from V and 1 base from J, leaving 11 bases between. The length of the CDR3 is 14 residues. DNA for the CDR3: TGTGCCAGCAGTCCCCGGACACGCCAAGAGACCCAGTACTTC. This gives the protein CASSPRTRQETQYF.

CDR3 bases: TGTGCCATCTCCCTCCACACAGGGGAGGTTTATGGCTACACCTTC. This gives the protein CAISLHTGEVYGYTF. The genes are TRBV10-3 and TRBJ1-2, with 7 positions matching TRBD1. The CDR3 runs 15 residues. The trim removed 8 bases at V and 5 bases at J, leaving 14 bases unmatched. CDR1 and CDR2 (germline): ENHRY, SYGVKD.

The gene calls are TRBV7-9 and TRBJ1-3, with D unresolved. The CDR3 sequence is 13 residues long. Per germline, CDR1 SEHNR and CDR2 FQNEAQ (reference sequence). The V and J ends lost 3 bases and 6 bases respectively, with 9 bases between them. The CDR3 reads CASSFGGENTIYF. The CDR3 DNA reads TGTGCCAGCAGCTTTGGCGGCGAAAACACCATATATTTT.

The chain couples TRBV10-3 to TRBJ2-1; 11 bases map to TRBD2. The CDR3 extends over 17 amino acids. Germline V gene lookup returns CDR1 ENHRY and CDR2 SYGVKD. With 0 bases clipped from V and 2 bases from J, the junction kept 3 bases outside the gene matches. The CDR3: CAISESTSGSPYNEQFF. The DNA for the CDR3 is TGTGCCATCAGTGAGTCAACTAGCGGGAGTCCCTACAATGAGCAGTTCTTC.

This rearrangement joins TRBV2 to TRBJ1-1; D possibly corresponds to TRBD1 (5 bases). Germline CDR1 SNHLY, CDR2 FYNNEI. V dropped 7 bases and J dropped 0 bases, with 12 bases sitting between them. The CDR3 covers 14 residues. CDR3: CASNKDTLNTEAFF. The CDR3 DNA reads TGTGCCAGCAACAAGGACACACTGAACACTGAAGCTTTCTTT.

This clone was observed a single time. The V call is TRBV30, the J call TRBJ2-1; D gene uncertain. The CDR3 runs to 14 residues. V gave up 0 bases and J gave up 6 bases, with 12 bases separating them. The germline gives CDR1 GTSNPN, CDR2 SVGIG (reference sequence). The CDR3 nucleotides are TGTGCCTGGAGTGTAGAATCCCCGGTCAATGAGCAGTTCTTC. It translates to CAWSVESPVNEQFF. Filled out from reference TRBV30 and TRBJ2-1, the complete variable domain reads SQTIHQWPATLVQPVGSPLSLECTVEGTSNPNLYWYRQAAGRGLQLLFYSVGIGQISSEVPQNLSASRPQDRQFILSSKKLLLSDSGFYLCAWSVESPVNEQFFGPGTRLTVL.

The chain employs TRBV5-1 and TRBJ2-7; TRBD1 matches 11 bases. The germline CDR1 and CDR2 sequences are SGHRS and YFSETQ. The length of the CDR3 is 15 residues. V shed 0 bases, J shed 4 bases, and the junction held 3 bases outside the gene matches. CDR3 region: CASSLEGTGGYEQYF. The DNA of the CDR3 is TGCGCCAGCAGCTTGGAAGGGACAGGGGGTTACGAGCAGTACTTC. Complete variable domain (other parts from reference TRBV5-1 and TRBJ2-7): KAGVTQTPRYLIKTRGQQVTLSCSPISGHRSVSWYQQTPGQGLQFLFEYFSETQRNKGNFPGRFSGRQFSNSRSEMNVSTLELGDSALYLCASSLEGTGGYEQYFGPGTRLTVT.